This TCR beta chain was identified during a study of cytotoxic CD8 clonotypes in ibrutinib-treated CLL. Overall study: Response material was collected after a median around 12 months of treatment, range 6 to 36.

Comments on this clone: Its antigen is not known.

Profiled with immunoSEQ multiplex PCR; TCRdb holds only in-frame clones, not every one. Of about 310,000 clones in the sample, roughly 85% are singletons; the top ten hold 6.5% to 8%. Study findings and constraints: For progressing versus sustained-remission patients, sampling times were not the same. Clonality was higher at baseline than in age-matched healthy donors and tracked circulating CD8+ T-cell counts.

This specimen was PBMCs, taken before ibrutinib treatment. The source is a human donor with chronic lymphocytic leukemia.

The CDR3 loop is CASSLDRNNEQFF. CDR3 DNA: TGCGCCAGCAGCTTGGATCGGAACAATGAGCAGTTCTTC. V gene TRBV5-1 combines with J gene TRBJ2-1; D gene uncertain. The CDR3 has 13 residues. Trimming removed 0 bases from V and 5 bases from J, with 6 bases in between. Germline loops: CDR1 SGHRS, CDR2 YFSETQ.